The clone carrying this T cell receptor beta chain was counted once. As yet, its antigen is unknown. The sample belongs to a study of lymphopenia after photon versus proton radiotherapy. Broader study findings: Oligoclonal CD8+ Temra expansion after nadir drove photon patients' diversity drop. Post-nadir TCR diversity decline inversely tracked overall survival among those who died. Under photons, naive T cells and diversity fell while effector/memory populations rose. Only patients who died were analyzed for survival; proton advantage is unproven.

Using immunoSEQ multiplex PCR, the repertoire was profiled, and TCRdb retains in-frame clones only, with some absent. The sample lists 150,000 to 200,000 clones; 70% to 90% were seen once. Trimming took off 2 bases at V and 3 bases at J, with 17 bases between the two ends. The V gene's germline CDR1 is GTSNPN and CDR2 SVGIG (reference sequence). The CDR3 sequence is 16 residues long. The receptor was isolated from a man aged 50 or older with gastric cancer. Here the sequenced sample was peripheral blood, taken from a patient treated with photon-based radiotherapy. The rearrangement links TRBV30 to TRBJ2-1; weak D call: TRBD2 (5 bases). CDR3 region: CAWSPPWRVDYNEQFF. CDR3 nucleotide sequence: TGTGCCTGGAGTCCGCCCTGGCGGGTGGACTACAATGAGCAGTTCTTC.